Below are 14 T cell receptor beta chains sequenced from a single sample in a study of tumor-infiltrating lymphocytes in primary liver carcinoma. Out of unsorted whole blood came the blood RNA, and germline DNA was extracted as well. TCR beta cDNA came from about 500 ng total RNA, primed with a constant-region primer. Three nested multiplex PCR rounds, a slightly modified ARM-PCR method, built the TCR beta libraries. Running nine to ten cycles apiece, the first two PCR rounds relied on TRBV1-TRBV30 forward primers together with a C-beta reverse primer. TCRdb used MiXCR to reprocess the multiplex PCR reads, holding one entry per CDR3 protein. The sample gives about 200,000 distinct CDR3 sequences, 65% of which show up once; around 7.1% is in the top ten. Material: peripheral blood. These receptors came from a woman in her fifties or sixties with primary liver carcinoma and hepatitis B virus infection.

This clonotype has at least ten counts. This sequence joins TRBV6-5 and TRBJ2-7; no clear D gene. Trimming took off 0 bases at V and 5 bases at J, with 14 bases between the two ends. This CDR3 has 15 residues. The V gene's germline CDR1 is MNHEY and CDR2 SVGAGI. For the CDR3, the DNA is TGTGCCAGCAGTTACTCGGTCCAGGATTACCACGAGCAGTACTTC. Translating it yields CASSYSVQDYHEQYF.

Concerning this clonotype: This may stem from a read error, because a much larger clone lies one nucleotide away. V is TRBV6-1 and J is TRBJ2-7, with D unclear. This CDR3 region has 10 residues. Germline CDR1 is MNHNS and CDR2 is SASEGT. Trimming cost V 9 bases and J 7 bases, with 10 bases left between them. The CDR3 bases are TGTGCCAGGAGGACGGAGGAGCAGTACTTC. Translated, it gives CARRTEEQYF.

This clonotype showed up many times. The rearrangement joins TRBV6-5 to TRBJ2-3, with 9 bases fitting TRBD1. Looked up from germline, CDR1 is MNHEY and CDR2 is SVGAGI. The CDR3 consists of 15 residues. The junction had 7 bases not matched to a gene; V was cut back by 5 bases and J by 4 bases. CDR3 in amino acids: CASSRGQGYPDTQYF. In DNA form, the CDR3 reads TGTGCCAGCAGTCGCGGACAGGGGTACCCAGATACGCAGTATTTT.

The chain combines TRBV11-2 with TRBJ2-7, with D unclear. CDR1 SGHAT and CDR2 FQNNGV come from the germline V gene. Trimming pared 4 bases from V and 0 bases from J, leaving 10 bases between. The CDR3 contains 14 residues. This chain's CDR3 is CASSCGIGSYEQYF. The CDR3, as DNA: TGTGCCAGCAGCTGTGGGATAGGCTCCTACGAGCAGTACTTC. Complete variable domain (other parts from reference TRBV11-2 and TRBJ2-7): EAGVAQSPRYKIIEKRQSVAFWCNPISGHATLYWYQQILGQGPKLLIQFQNNGVVDDSQLPKDRFSAERLKGVDSTLKIQPAKLEDSAVYLCASSCGIGSYEQYFGPGTRLTVT.

The genes are TRBV5-1 and TRBJ2-7, with a possible D match to TRBD1 (6 bases). V shed 0 bases and J shed 6 bases, with 22 bases lying between them. CDR3 length: 17 residues. Germline V lookup: CDR1 SGHRS, CDR2 YFSETQ. The CDR3 sequence: CASSLATGQHFSGEQYF. CDR3 DNA sequence: TGCGCCAGCAGCTTGGCGACAGGCCAACACTTCTCCGGCGAGCAGTACTTC.

This clonotype was found a few times. One end of the junction is discordant with germline, which a read error may explain. V usage is TRBV11-2 and J usage is TRBJ2-7, with D possibly being TRBD1 (6 bases). The germline V gene encodes CDR1 SGHAT and CDR2 FQNNGV. This CDR3 contains 15 residues. The CDR3 DNA is TGTGCCAGCAGCTTAGTCCCGGCAGGGGCCTACGAGCAGCACTTC. Its protein product is CASSLVPAGAYEQHF.

Note on this clonotype: A junction boundary mismatches the germline segment, possibly from a read error. The CDR3: CDSSFQMNTEAFF. In DNA form, the CDR3 reads TGTGACAGCAGCTTTCAGATGAACACTGAAGCCTTCTTT. The rearrangement links TRBV11-2 to TRBJ1-1; D is uncertain. CDR1 is SGHAT, CDR2 FQNNGV, per germline. This CDR3 spans 13 amino acids.

The chain has TRBV7-8 and TRBJ2-1, with 9 bases aligning to TRBD1. CDR1 and CDR2 from the germline V gene are SGHVS and FQNEAQ. This CDR3 region has 14 residues. J lost 7 bases, V lost 5 bases, and 6 bases had no gene match. The CDR3 loop is CASSRPGQGNEQFF. The CDR3 nucleotides read TGTGCCAGCAGCCGCCCGGGACAGGGTAATGAGCAGTTCTTC.

Concerning this clonotype: One end of the junction fails to match germline, which may point to a read error. The chain couples TRBV29-1 to TRBJ2-3, with D perhaps TRBD1 (5 bases). The end of the DNA is better explained by TRBJ1-5, so the J call may be wrong. CDR3 length equals 12 residues. Germline V gene lookup returns CDR1 SQVTM and CDR2 ANQGSEA. CDR3 residues: CSLETGADTQHF. CDR3 nucleotides: TGCAGCCTTGAGACCGGGGCAGATACGCAGCATTTT.

A note on this clonotype: Since the CDR3 does not end with the conserved phenylalanine or tryptophan, this likely comes from a read error. No DNA is shown, since the ends of the CDR3 on it are uncertain; the CDR3 is the one TCRdb lists. This chain connects TRBV29-1 to TRBJ2-3; the DNA was not used to check the table's D call, TRBD1. The germline V gene has CDR1 SQVTM and CDR2 ANQGSEA. The CDR3 totals 13 residues, both ends included. The CDR3 is CSVPQGAFDTRYS.

The rearrangement links TRBV6-6 to TRBJ2-2; unclear D gene. V was clipped by 9 bases and J by 0 bases, with 17 bases between them. Germline V gene data show CDR1 as MNHNY and CDR2 as SVGAGI (reference sequence). CDR3 length: 16 residues. CDR3 DNA: TGTGCCAGGAGCCCAACTCGAAATCCGAACACCGGGGAGCTGTTTTTT. As protein: CARSPTRNPNTGELFF.

The V gene is TRBV10-2, the J gene TRBJ1-5; possible D gene TRBD1, 6 bases. The CDR3 spans 15 residues. V was clipped by 6 bases and J by 7 bases, with 19 bases between them. Germline CDR1 is WSHSY and CDR2 is SAAADI. In DNA form, the CDR3 reads TGCGCCAGCAGGGGTGAACAGGGAAGCGGCCAGCCCCAGCATTTT. This codes for CASRGEQGSGQPQHF.

Only one count was recorded for this clonotype. The CDR3 DNA reads as TGTGCCAGCAGCGCCTATCCCGGGACTAACCTTCTGAGCACCGGGGAGCTGTTTTTT. Translating it yields CASSAYPGTNLLSTGELFF. The genes are TRBV11-3 and TRBJ2-2; the match to TRBD2 covers 7 bases. Losses at the gene ends were 5 bases for V and 4 bases for J; bases not matched to a gene: 19. This CDR3 comprises 19 residues. Germline V gene lookup returns CDR1 SGHNT and CDR2 YENEEA. The variable domain in full, with the rest retrieved from reference TRBV11-3 and TRBJ2-2, is EAGVVQSPRYKIIEKKQPVAFWCNPISGHNTLYWYLQNLGQGPELLIRYENEEAVDDSQLPKDRFSAERLKGVDSTLKIQPAELGDSAVYLCASSAYPGTNLLSTGELFFGEGSRLTVL.

In regard to this clonotype: Because the CDR3 is missing its conserved closing phenylalanine or tryptophan, this is likely a read error. The V gene is TRBV6-6, the J gene TRBJ2-1; D gene ambiguous. The V and J ends lost 0 bases and 9 bases respectively, with 9 bases between them. Germline CDR1 MNHNY, CDR2 SVGAGI (reference sequence). The CDR3 consists of 13 residues. The CDR3 protein is CASSYSVAAEQFL. CDR3 nucleotides: TGTGCCAGCAGTTACTCAGTGGCCGCTGAGCAGTTCCTC.